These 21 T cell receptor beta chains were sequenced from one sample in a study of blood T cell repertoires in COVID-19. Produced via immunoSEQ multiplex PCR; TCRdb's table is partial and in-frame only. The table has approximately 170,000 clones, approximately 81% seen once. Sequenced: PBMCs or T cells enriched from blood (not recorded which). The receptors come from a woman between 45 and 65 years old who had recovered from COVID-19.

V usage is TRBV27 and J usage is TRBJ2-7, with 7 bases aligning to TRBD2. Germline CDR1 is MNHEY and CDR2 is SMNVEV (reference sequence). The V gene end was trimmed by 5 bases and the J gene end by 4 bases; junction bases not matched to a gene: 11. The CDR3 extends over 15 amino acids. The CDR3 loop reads CASSISWGGAYEQYF. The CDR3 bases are TGTGCCAGCAGTATTTCATGGGGAGGGGCTTACGAGCAGTACTTC.

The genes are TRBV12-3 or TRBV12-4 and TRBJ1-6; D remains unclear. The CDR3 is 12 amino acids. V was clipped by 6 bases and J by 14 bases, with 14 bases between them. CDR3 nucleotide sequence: TGTGCCAGCAGGAAAGAAATCGGGACCCTCCACTTT. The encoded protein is CASRKEIGTLHF.

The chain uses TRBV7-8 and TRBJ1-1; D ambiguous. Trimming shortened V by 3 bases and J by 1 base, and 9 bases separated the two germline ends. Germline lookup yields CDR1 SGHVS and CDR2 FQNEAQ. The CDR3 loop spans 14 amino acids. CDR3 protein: CASSLTHANTEAFF. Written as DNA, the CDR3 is TGTGCCAGCAGCTTGACACACGCGAACACTGAAGCTTTCTTT.

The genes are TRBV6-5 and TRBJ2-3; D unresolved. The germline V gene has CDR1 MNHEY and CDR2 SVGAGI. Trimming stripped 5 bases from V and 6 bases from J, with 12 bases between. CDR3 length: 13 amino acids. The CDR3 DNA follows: TGTGCCAGCAGTCCTCGTTCGGTTGATACGCAGTATTTT. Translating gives CASSPRSVDTQYF.

The CDR3 DNA reads TGTGCCAGCAGCCCGGACAGGACGAGAGGCTACACCTTC. It translates to CASSPDRTRGYTF. V usage is TRBV6-6 and J usage is TRBJ1-2, with 7 bases fitting TRBD1. Looked up from germline, CDR1 is MNHNY and CDR2 is SVGAGI (reference sequence). The trim removed 6 bases at V and 8 bases at J, leaving 9 bases unmatched. This CDR3 region has 13 residues.

The CDR3 region has the DNA TGTGCCAGCAGCCTGGACAATCGTGCCCATGAGCAGTTCTTC. This codes for CASSLDNRAHEQFF. This chain uses TRBV7-3 with TRBJ2-1; TRBD1 is a possible D gene (5 bases). V was shortened by 5 bases and J by 8 bases, with 16 bases between the two germline ends. Germline V CDR1 and CDR2: SGHTA, FQGTGA. The CDR3 has 14 amino acids. Full variable domain (outside the CDR3, taken from reference TRBV7-3 and TRBJ2-1): GAGVSQTPSNKVTEKGKYVELRCDPISGHTALYWYRQSLGQGPEFLIYFQGTGAADDSGLPNDRFFAVRPEGSVSTLKIQRTERGDSAVYLCASSLDNRAHEQFFGPGTRLTVL.

In DNA form, the CDR3 reads TGTGCCAGTAGTATCTCGGGTGGCAATGAGCAGTTCTTC. This codes for CASSISGGNEQFF. V is TRBV19 and J is TRBJ2-1; D gene ambiguous. The CDR3 contains 13 residues. The V gene lost 3 bases and the J gene lost 6 bases, with 9 bases spanning the gap. From germline, CDR1 is LNHDA and CDR2 SQIVND (reference sequence).

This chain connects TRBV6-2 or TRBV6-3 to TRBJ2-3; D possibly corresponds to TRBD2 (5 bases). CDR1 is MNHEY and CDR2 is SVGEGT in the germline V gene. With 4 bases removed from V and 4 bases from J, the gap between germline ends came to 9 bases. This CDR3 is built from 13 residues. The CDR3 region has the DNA TGTGCCAGCAGTTCAACTAGGCCAGATACGCAGTATTTT. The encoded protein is CASSSTRPDTQYF.

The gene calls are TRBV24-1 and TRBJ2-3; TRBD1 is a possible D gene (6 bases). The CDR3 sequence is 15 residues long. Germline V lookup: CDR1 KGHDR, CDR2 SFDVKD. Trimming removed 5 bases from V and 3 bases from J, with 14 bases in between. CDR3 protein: CATSVGDTQTDTQYF. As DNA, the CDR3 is TGTGCCACCAGTGTGGGGGACACTCAGACAGATACGCAGTATTTT.

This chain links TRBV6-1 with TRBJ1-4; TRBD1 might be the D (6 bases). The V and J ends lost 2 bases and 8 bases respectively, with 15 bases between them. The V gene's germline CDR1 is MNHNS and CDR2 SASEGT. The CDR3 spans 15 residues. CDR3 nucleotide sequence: TGTGCCAGCAGTGAAATAGCGGGGGGGCCGGAAAAACTGTTTTTT. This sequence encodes CASSEIAGGPEKLFF.

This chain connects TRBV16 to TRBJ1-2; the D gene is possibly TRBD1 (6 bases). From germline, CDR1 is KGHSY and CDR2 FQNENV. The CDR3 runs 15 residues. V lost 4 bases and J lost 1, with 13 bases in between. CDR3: CASSRQAGVNYGYTF. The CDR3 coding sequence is TGTGCCAGCAGCCGCCAGGCAGGGGTTAACTATGGCTACACCTTC.

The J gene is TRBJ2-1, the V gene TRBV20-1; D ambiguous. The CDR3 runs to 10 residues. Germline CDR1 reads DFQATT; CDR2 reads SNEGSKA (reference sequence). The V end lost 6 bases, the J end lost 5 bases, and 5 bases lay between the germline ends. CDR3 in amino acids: CSALHNEQFF. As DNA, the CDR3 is TGCAGTGCCCTTCACAATGAGCAGTTCTTC.

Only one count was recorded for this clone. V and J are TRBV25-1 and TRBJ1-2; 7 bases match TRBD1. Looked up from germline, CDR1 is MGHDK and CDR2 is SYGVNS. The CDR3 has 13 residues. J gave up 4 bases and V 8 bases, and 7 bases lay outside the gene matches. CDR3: CASAYRGGYGYTF. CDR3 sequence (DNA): TGTGCCAGCGCATACAGGGGCGGCTATGGCTACACCTTC.

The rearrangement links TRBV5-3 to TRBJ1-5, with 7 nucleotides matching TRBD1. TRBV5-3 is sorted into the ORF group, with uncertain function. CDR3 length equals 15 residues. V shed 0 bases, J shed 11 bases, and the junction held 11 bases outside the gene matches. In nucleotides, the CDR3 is TGTGCCAGAAGCTTGGACGACAGGGCCGGGGGGGCCCAGCATTTT. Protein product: CARSLDDRAGGAQHF.

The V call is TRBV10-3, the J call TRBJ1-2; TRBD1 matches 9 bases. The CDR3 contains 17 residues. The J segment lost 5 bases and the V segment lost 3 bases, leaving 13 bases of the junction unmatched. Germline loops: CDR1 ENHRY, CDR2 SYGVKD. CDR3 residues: CAISELQKGQGSYGYTF. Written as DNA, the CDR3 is TGTGCCATCAGTGAATTACAGAAGGGACAGGGATCTTATGGCTACACCTTC.

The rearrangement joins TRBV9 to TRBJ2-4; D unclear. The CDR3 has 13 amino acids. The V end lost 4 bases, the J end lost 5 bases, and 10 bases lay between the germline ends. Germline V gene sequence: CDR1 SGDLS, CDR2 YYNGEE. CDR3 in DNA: TGTGCCAGCAGCCCTCAGAACCAAAACATTCAGTACTTC. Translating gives CASSPQNQNIQYF. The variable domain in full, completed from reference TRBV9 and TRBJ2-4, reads DSGVTQTPKHLITATGQRVTLRCSPRSGDLSVYWYQQSLDQGLQFLIQYYNGEERAKGNILERFSAQQFPDLHSELNLSSLELGDSALYFCASSPQNQNIQYFGAGTRLSVL.

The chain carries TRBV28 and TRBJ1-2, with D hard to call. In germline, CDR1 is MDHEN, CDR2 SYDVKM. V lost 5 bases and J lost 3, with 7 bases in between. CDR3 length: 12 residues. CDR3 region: CASSLQYYGYTF. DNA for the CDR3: TGTGCCAGCAGTCTTCAGTACTATGGCTACACCTTC.

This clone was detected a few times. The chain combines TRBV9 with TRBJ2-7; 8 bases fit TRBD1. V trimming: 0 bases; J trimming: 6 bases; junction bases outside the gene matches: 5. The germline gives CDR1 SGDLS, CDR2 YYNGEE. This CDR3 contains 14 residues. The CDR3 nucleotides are TGTGCCAGCAGCGTAGGGCAGGGGGCCTCCGAGCAGTACTTC. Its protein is CASSVGQGASEQYF.

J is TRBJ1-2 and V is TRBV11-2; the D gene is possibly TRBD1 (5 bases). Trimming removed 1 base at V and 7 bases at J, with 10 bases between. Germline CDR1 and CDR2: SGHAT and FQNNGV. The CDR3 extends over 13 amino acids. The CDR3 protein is CASSLGDRGGYTF. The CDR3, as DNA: TGTGCCAGCAGCTTAGGAGATAGGGGTGGCTACACCTTC.

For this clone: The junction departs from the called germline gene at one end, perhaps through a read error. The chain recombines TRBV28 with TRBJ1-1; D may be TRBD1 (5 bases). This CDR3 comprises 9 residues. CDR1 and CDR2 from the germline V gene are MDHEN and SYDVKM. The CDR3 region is CASGILGHF. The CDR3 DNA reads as TGTGCCAGCGGGATTCTGGGGCACTTT.

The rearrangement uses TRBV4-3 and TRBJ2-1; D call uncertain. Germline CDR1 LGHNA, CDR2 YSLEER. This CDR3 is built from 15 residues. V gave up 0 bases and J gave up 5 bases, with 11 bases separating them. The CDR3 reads CASSQEISPNNEQFF. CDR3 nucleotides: TGCGCCAGCAGCCAAGAAATAAGCCCCAACAATGAGCAGTTCTTC.